This T cell receptor (beta chain) was retrieved from a study of T cell repertoires in cytomegalovirus infection. As for the study in general: A matching HLA type, together with CMV infection, was signaled by public TCR beta signatures. Points from the study as a whole: The ex vivo response showed dominance by HLA-C-restricted CMV-specific TCR beta clonotypes. Carriers of CMV and the relevant HLA type were discriminated by public TCR beta frequency.

The germline V gene encodes CDR1 LNHDA and CDR2 SQIVND (reference sequence). The CDR3 is made up of 13 amino acids. V lost 8 bases and J 3 bases, leaving 11 bases between the germline ends. This clonotype was seen at least ten times. Its antigen is not known. TCRdb used MiXCR to reprocess the reads, holding one entry per CDR3 protein. The sample lists 510,000 or so distinct CDR3 sequences, approximately 26% occurring once. This TCR was recovered from a human donor in good health (CMV status not recorded). Some clones in this sample may be carry-over from other donors' samples. This rearrangement joins TRBV19 to TRBJ2-1; D not certain. Sequencing input: PBMCs. For the CDR3, the DNA is TGTGCCAGTGAAGGCGATCTCTACAATGAGCAGTTCTTC. It is translated as CASEGDLYNEQFF.